The 11 T cell receptor beta chains below all came from one sample that was sequenced in a study of spatial heterogeneity in lung cancer. Regarding time point: sample taken at primary tumor resection. Unsorted whole RNA from tumor, nontumor lung or frozen PBMC underwent sequencing. A single record per CDR3 protein comes from TCRdb applying MiXCR to the 5' RACE reads. The table shows about 80,000 distinct CDR3 sequences, with under 25% occurring only once. This material consisted of PBMCs, taken at surgery. Receptors originate from a male donor with early-stage non-small cell lung cancer.

As regards this clonotype: A read error may account for a junction end that differs from germline. The chain combines TRBV7-9 with TRBJ2-7; 10 bases match TRBD2. This CDR3 contains 14 residues. The V gene's germline CDR1 is SEHNR and CDR2 FQNEAQ (reference sequence). As DNA, the CDR3 is TGTGCCAGCAGTTTAGCGGGGGGCATCTACGAGCAGTACTTC. Residues: CASSLAGGIYEQYF.

This chain uses TRBV3-1 with TRBJ2-1; tentatively, D is TRBD2 (6 bases). CDR3 size: 15 residues. Germline V CDR1 and CDR2: LGHDT, YNNKEL (reference sequence). V lost 0 bases and J 7 bases, leaving 13 bases between the germline ends. CDR3 sequence: CASSQDGGGNNEQFF. CDR3 DNA sequence: TGTGCCAGCAGCCAAGACGGGGGAGGTAATAATGAGCAGTTCTTC.

This clonotype was recorded at least ten times. This chain connects TRBV9 to TRBJ2-5; D gene ambiguous. V was cut by 1 base and J by 2 bases, with 15 bases left in between. Germline CDR1 reads SGDLS; CDR2 reads YYNGEE. CDR3 length: 16 amino acids. The CDR3 protein is CASSVKSQPIQETQYF. The CDR3 bases are TGTGCCAGCAGCGTAAAGTCACAGCCGATACAAGAGACCCAGTACTTC.

The chain links TRBV3-1 to TRBJ1-1; 8 bases are a match to TRBD1. The CDR3 totals 16 residues. Germline trimming cut 4 bases from V and 5 bases from J; bases unmatched to any gene: 12. Germline V gene lookup returns CDR1 LGHDT and CDR2 YNNKEL (reference sequence). The CDR3 loop reads CASSRLLTGDRTEAFF. The CDR3 DNA sequence: TGTGCCAGCAGCCGACTCTTGACAGGGGATCGAACTGAAGCTTTCTTT.

The chain couples TRBV14 to TRBJ2-5; no definite D call. The germline gives CDR1 SGHDN, CDR2 FVKESK. This CDR3 is built from 16 residues. V gave up 2 bases and J gave up 2 bases, with 15 bases separating them. CDR3 DNA sequence: TGTGCCAGCAGCCAAATAGGCATTGGGGAACAAGAGACCCAGTACTTC. Protein sequence: CASSQIGIGEQETQYF.

The chain recombines TRBV24-1 with TRBJ2-1; no reliable D call. Germline CDR1 and CDR2: KGHDR and SFDVKD. With 4 bases removed from V and 4 bases from J, the gap between germline ends came to 13 bases. The CDR3 totals 15 residues. CDR3 region: CATSESGQGYNEQFF. As DNA, the CDR3 is TGTGCCACCAGTGAGTCAGGCCAAGGGTACAATGAGCAGTTCTTC.

This clonotype was seen at least ten times. V and J are TRBV5-1 and TRBJ2-3, with 9 bases matching TRBD2. The CDR3 loop spans 14 amino acids. Trimming cost V 3 bases and J 4 bases; bases outside gene matches: 3. CDR1 and CDR2 (germline): SGHRS, YFSETQ. The CDR3 loop is CASSYGLASDTQYF. The DNA of the CDR3 is TGCGCCAGCAGCTATGGACTAGCGTCAGATACGCAGTATTTT.

This clonotype has a handful of counts. The V call is TRBV28, the J call TRBJ2-7; 7 nucleotides line up with TRBD2. Germline lookup yields CDR1 MDHEN and CDR2 SYDVKM. Germline trimming cut 7 bases from V and 5 bases from J; bases unmatched to any gene: 8. This CDR3 has 13 residues. The CDR3 protein is CASTPPAGNEQYF. CDR3 DNA sequence: TGTGCCAGCACTCCCCCAGCGGGAAACGAGCAGTACTTC.

The V call is TRBV5-1, the J call TRBJ1-1; D possibly corresponds to TRBD1 (5 bases). This CDR3 spans 15 amino acids. Germline CDR1 SGHRS, CDR2 YFSETQ. Between the trimmed V and J ends, which lost 0 bases and 0 bases, there was a span of 9 bases. CDR3 in amino acids: CASSLGGTMNTEAFF. Written as DNA, the CDR3 is TGCGCCAGCAGCTTGGGAGGGACTATGAACACTGAAGCTTTCTTT.

This clonotype occurred a few times. V usage is TRBV2 and J usage is TRBJ1-4; TRBD1 aligns across 8 bases. The length of the CDR3 is 16 residues. The germline V gene has CDR1 SNHLY and CDR2 FYNNEI. The J segment lost 0 bases and the V segment lost 6 bases, leaving 6 bases of the junction unmatched. The CDR3 loop is CASSSGQEATNEKLFF. For the CDR3, the DNA is TGTGCCAGCAGCTCGGGACAGGAGGCAACTAATGAAAAACTGTTTTTT.

V usage is TRBV7-2 and J usage is TRBJ2-7; TRBD1 matches 11 bases. Germline V gene data show CDR1 as SGHTA and CDR2 as FQGNSA. CDR3 size: 16 residues. V shed 5 bases, J shed 6 bases, and the junction held 12 bases outside the gene matches. The CDR3 region has the DNA TGTGCCAGCAGCCTAAAGCCCGGGACAGGGGGAAGCGAGCAGTACTTC. Translating gives CASSLKPGTGGSEQYF.